This T cell receptor beta chain was obtained from a study of blood T cell repertoires in COVID-19. Turning to the study itself: T cells, B-cell-depleted T cells, or PBMCs supplied cDNA or gDNA.

The repertoire was sequenced with immunoSEQ multiplex PCR; TCRdb's copy has only in-frame clones and lacks some. Found here are about 250,000 clones, about 80% of them singletons; the top ten hold about 9%. V was shortened by 4 bases and J by 2 bases, with 16 bases between the two germline ends. CDR1 is GTSNPN, CDR2 SVGIG, per germline (reference sequence). The CDR3 loop spans 15 amino acids. This clonotype was sampled from a man older than 75 with acute or convalescent COVID-19. Sequencing was carried out using peripheral blood. The chain uses TRBV30 and TRBJ2-3; D might be TRBD1 (6 bases). The CDR3 nucleotides read TGTGCCTGGACTGCAGGGGCGAGACCCACAGATACGCAGTATTTT. Translating it yields CAWTAGARPTDTQYF.